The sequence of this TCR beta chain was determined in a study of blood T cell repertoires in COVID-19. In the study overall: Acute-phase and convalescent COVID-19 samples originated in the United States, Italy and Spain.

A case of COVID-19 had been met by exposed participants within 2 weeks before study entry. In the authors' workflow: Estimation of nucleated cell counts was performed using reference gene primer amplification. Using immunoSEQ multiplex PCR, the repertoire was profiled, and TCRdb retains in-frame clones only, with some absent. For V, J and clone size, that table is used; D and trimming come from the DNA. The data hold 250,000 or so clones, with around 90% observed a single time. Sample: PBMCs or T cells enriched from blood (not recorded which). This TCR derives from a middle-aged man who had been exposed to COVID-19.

CDR3 amino acids: CASSSISTGGEQYF. The CDR3 nucleotides read TGTGCCAGCAGCTCAATTTCTACAGGGGGCGAGCAGTACTTC. The chain couples TRBV11-1 to TRBJ2-7, with 8 bases identical to TRBD1. After removal of 4 bases from V and 6 bases from J, the junction contained 8 bases not matched to a gene. This CDR3 has 14 amino acids. In germline, CDR1 is SGHAT, CDR2 FQDESV (reference sequence).